This T cell receptor beta chain was sequenced during a study of OX40 agonist ivuxolimab in advanced cancers. As for the study more broadly: The costimulatory receptor OX40 (CD134) was targeted by ivuxolimab, a fully human IgG2 agonistic monoclonal antibody. Patients were allowed to have had prior anti-PD-1, anti-PD-L1 or anti-CTLA-4 therapy, and 40% to 45% of the dose-escalation patients had been treated with checkpoint inhibitors. Among the roughly 50 dose-escalation patients, about 20 had hepatocellular carcinoma, 15 or so melanoma, 9 renal cell carcinoma and 9 head and neck cancer. In the dose-escalation cohort, 82.7% of patients were male, and the mean age was approximately 64 years, with a range of roughly 20 to 79. Partial responses occurred in three dose-escalation patients: two with cutaneous melanoma and one with hepatocellular carcinoma. Intravenous ivuxolimab was administered to patients every 2 weeks at six dose levels: 0.01, 0.1, 0.3, 1.5, 3 and 10 mg/kg. The point of sequencing TCRbeta in the periphery was to test whether ivuxolimab changed TCR sequence diversity and drove clonal T-cell expansion. The paper describes the monotherapy dose-escalation part (N of about 57 patients) of the phase I trial of ivuxolimab. Study-wide findings and limitations: On average, CD8+ T cells showed more expanded clones than CD4+ T cells after ivuxolimab. At doses of 0.1 to 3.0 mg/kg, clonal expansion of both CD4+ and CD8+ blood T cells was observed from baseline to week 6. Which antigens the clonally expanded peripheral T cells were specific for was not determined. In the 0.1-3.0 mg/kg groups, partial responders had among the lowest normalized peripheral clonal expansion, particularly in CD8+ T cells. Low levels of normalized T-cell clonal expansion were also seen in some patients who did not respond.

Genomic DNA was extracted from sorted cells for sequencing of the TCRbeta CDR3 region. The immunoSEQ Assay was used for sequencing of TCRbeta CDR3 regions. This immuneACCESS table, as held by TCRdb, lists in-frame sequences with V and J called but not all clones. Of the missing ones, under half trace to an unresolved V gene in checked studies; the others have no known cause. This sample holds more than 9,500 clones; 75% to 95% were observed only once. In total, the top ten clones hold roughly 74% of the sample. The trial excluded patients who had a history of autoimmune disease or were on systemic immunosuppression. In every dose cohort, peripheral blood was drawn for TCR sequencing at baseline, cycle 4 day 1, and cycle 7 day 1. The samples were drawn from a first-in-human, open-label, multicenter phase I dose-escalation trial of ivuxolimab. The trial enrolled adults with locally advanced or metastatic head and neck squamous cell, hepatocellular, melanoma or renal cell carcinoma. Before TCR sequencing, CD4+ T cells and CD8+ T cells from peripheral blood were sorted into separate populations.

Comments on this clone: This clone's antigen is unknown. Base qualities are not at hand, and no much larger clone is one base apart.

The sequence came from an adult with an advanced solid tumor such as melanoma, head and neck, liver or kidney cancer. Sequenced material: CD4+ or CD8+ T cells sorted from blood, taken in a trial of the OX40 agonist ivuxolimab.

The CDR3 protein is CASSLRYDSSGNTIYF. Read as DNA, the sequence is TGTGCCAGCAGCCTTAGATACGACAGCTCTGGAAACACCATATATTTT. The chain uses TRBV5-6 and TRBJ1-3; TRBD1 might be the D gene, on 5 matching bases. Cut back by 4 bases and 0 bases, the V and J ends lie 14 bases apart. The cysteine opens and the phenylalanine closes a CDR3 of 16 amino acids. The kept DNA is CDR3 alone, 48 bases in frame from the first base. CDR1 and CDR2, per the germline V gene, are SGHDT and YYEEEE.